A selection of T cell receptor beta chains follows, all from one sample in a study of human T cells and chemical hapten exposure. One entry per CDR3 protein, called by TCRdb with MiXCR from the RACE reads. Of roughly 200,000 distinct CDR3 sequences in the sample, about a fifth were seen once. This sample comprised whole blood, obtained in connection with sensitization to the hapten diphenylcyclopropenone (DPC). These receptors all come from a woman in her fifties or sixties with alopecia areata. Some clones in this sample may be carry-over from other donors' samples. The CDR3 runs from the conserved cysteine through the conserved F or W. A D gene is named only where the DNA matches it firmly. Expanded clones get a size class; other rows say once, few or many, or leave the size out.

d_call j_call clone_size v_call cdr3_nt cdr3_aa
TRBD2 TRBJ2-1 - TRBV24-1 TGTGCCACCAGTGATTCGGGGCGGGAGTCCTACAATGAGCAGTTCTTC CATSDSGRESYNEQFF
- TRBJ2-1 - TRBV2 TGTGCCAGCAAAGGTCCTAATCTTGAGCAGTTCTTC CASKGPNLEQFF
TRBD1 TRBJ1-2 - TRBV6-5 TGTGCCAGCAGTCCAACCAGACCTAAGACAGGGAGAGGCTATGGCTACACCTTC CASSPTRPKTGRGYGYTF
- TRBJ2-7 few TRBV29-1 TGCAGCGTTCAACGGGACGGATCCTACGAGCAGTACTTC CSVQRDGSYEQYF
- TRBJ1-1 few TRBV18 TGTGCCAGCTCACCCTTGCGGGACACTGAAGCTTTCTTT CASSPLRDTEAFF
TRBD2 TRBJ2-3 - TRBV3-1 TGTGCCAGCAGCCAGGGCGGGAGGGAGACAGATACGCAGTATTTT CASSQGGRETDTQYF
- TRBJ1-4 few TRBV5-1 TGCGCCAGCAGCCTGGACCGTGCAACTAATGAAAAACTGTTTTTT CASSLDRATNEKLFF
- TRBJ2-1 few TRBV12-3/TRBV12-4 TGTGCCAGCAGTTTCGGTAGAGTCAACAATGAGCAGTTCTTC CASSFGRVNNEQFF
- TRBJ2-5 few TRBV7-3 TGTGCCAGCAGCCTCATCTGGGCAGGGCAAGAGACCCAGTACTTC CASSLIWAGQETQYF
TRBD2 TRBJ2-7 - TRBV28 TGTGCCAGTAGCGAGCGGGATCCTTCCTACGAGCAGTACTTC CASSERDPSYEQYF
- TRBJ2-1 - TRBV4-3 TGTGCCAGCAGCCAAGATCTCGGCAGGGACAATGAGCAGTTCTTC CASSQDLGRDNEQFF
TRBD2 TRBJ2-3 few TRBV29-1 TGCAGCGTTGATTTTCCCGGACTAGCGGGAGCCCTTCAAACAGATACGCAGTATTTT CSVDFPGLAGALQTDTQYF
- TRBJ2-2 few TRBV20-1 TGCAGTGCTAGAGAAGGGGCATCGAACACCGGGGAGCTGTTTTTT CSAREGASNTGELFF
TRBD2 TRBJ2-7 - TRBV20-1 TGCAGTGCTTCTTTGAGTGGCGGGGGAGAGCAGTACTTC CSASLSGGGEQYF
TRBD2 TRBJ2-7 - TRBV19 TGTGCCAGTAGTATTTCCGCGGGGGACTCCTACGAGCAGTACTTC CASSISAGDSYEQYF
- TRBJ2-5 - TRBV5-1 TGCGCCAGCAGGGTGCTGACGACCCAGTACTTC CASRVLTTQYF
- TRBJ2-7 - TRBV29-1 TGCAGCGTTGAAGGAGTGGGCGAGCAGTACTTC CSVEGVGEQYF
- TRBJ1-5 - TRBV2 TGTGCCAGCAGTGAAGCGCTGGAGGGCAATCAGCCCCAGCATTTT CASSEALEGNQPQHF
- TRBJ1-2 few TRBV18 TGTGCCAGCTCACCACAGGGCGATGGCTACACCTTC CASSPQGDGYTF
TRBD2 TRBJ2-7 - TRBV5-1 TGCGCCAGCAGCCCTGCCCGACTAGCGTCCTACGAGCAGTACTTC CASSPARLASYEQYF
TRBD2 TRBJ2-2 many TRBV12-5 TGTGCTAGTGGCCGACCGGGACTAGCGGGCCTACAGAACACCGGGGAGCTGTTTTTT CASGRPGLAGLQNTGELFF
TRBD1 TRBJ2-7 - TRBV5-1 TGCGCCAGCAGCTTAGAAACAGGGGGTCGCTACGAGCAGTACTTC CASSLETGGRYEQYF
- TRBJ2-5 few TRBV5-1 TGCGCCAGCAGCTTGGAAGTAATAGGAGGAGAGACCCAGTACTTC CASSLEVIGGETQYF
- TRBJ2-7 - TRBV29-1 TGCAGCGTTGGATCTAGGTACGAGCAGTACTTC CSVGSRYEQYF
- TRBJ2-7 few TRBV20-1 TGCAGTGCTAGAGATCCTACAGCTGCAGCCTACGAGCAGTACTTC CSARDPTAAAYEQYF
- TRBJ1-4 few TRBV12-3/TRBV12-4 TGTGCCAGCAGTCAAGACATACCGGATGAAAAACTGTTTTTT CASSQDIPDEKLFF
TRBD1 TRBJ2-7 - TRBV4-2 TGTGCCAGCAGCCGGGGGGGGGACAGGGGGCTGTGGGAGCAGTACTTC CASSRGGDRGLWEQYF
- TRBJ2-7 few TRBV10-3 TGTGCCATCAGTGAGTCAGGCAGCTCCTACGAGCAGTACTTC CAISESGSSYEQYF
- TRBJ2-7 - TRBV29-1 TGCAGCGTTTCCCTTAGAAGCAACTACGAGCAGTACTTC CSVSLRSNYEQYF
- TRBJ1-1 - TRBV7-3 TGTGCCAGCAGCCTATATCCGGGGGTGGACACTGAAGCTTTCTTT CASSLYPGVDTEAFF
TRBD1 TRBJ2-5 few TRBV12-3/TRBV12-4 TGTGCCAGCAGTTACCGGGACAGGGAGACCCAGTACTTC CASSYRDRETQYF
TRBD1 TRBJ1-4 few TRBV19 TGTGCCAGTAGACTCGACAGGGCCACTAATGAAAAACTGTTTTTT CASRLDRATNEKLFF
- TRBJ2-1 - TRBV20-1 TGCAGTGCTAGAGACTGGAACCGGAATGAGCAGTTCTTC CSARDWNRNEQFF